This T cell receptor beta chain was obtained from a study of identical twins (dated by TCRdb to the mid-2010s). Turning to the overall study: TCR alpha and beta repertoires from monozygotic twins, unrelated adults of various ages and cord blood were deep-sequenced to test whether fetal clonotypes persist. Replicate twin experiments were performed at different times using different library preparation protocols to rule out contamination. Summary of the overall study and its limitations: In beta out-of-frame sequences, excess twin sharing was weaker, because having fewer shared sequences lowered the signal-to-noise ratio. Invariant T cells such as MAIT and iNKT could partly confound zero-insertion analyses, although diverse VJ usage argued against such confounding for most clonotypes. Because the same donors could not be followed over many years, conclusions were based on cross-sectional statistical analysis. Abundant cord blood beta clonotypes had fewer insertions, young adult naive repertoires showed a similar but weaker trend, and memory repertoires showed no such trend. Out-of-frame TCR alpha sequences shared between twins showed an excess of low generation-probability sequences compared with coincidental sharing between unrelated individuals. Out-of-frame TCR alpha sharing in monozygotic twins was systematically underestimated by recombination models, whereas sharing between unrelated individuals was in agreement with the recombination models.

This clonotype was observed many times. Its antigen remains unidentified. Per-base quality was not reported, and no clone a single base away is much larger than it. Library creation used 5' RACE. Sequencing was performed on an Illumina HiSeq 2000. A universal primer binding site was introduced by template switching, and a unique molecular identifier was present in the final cDNA, enabling accurate counting of TCR cDNA molecules. Specific primers in the conserved constant-segment region were used to synthesize first-strand cDNA for TCR alpha and beta chains. To control for contamination, every cDNA library carried two barcodes: a SMART-Mk sample barcode plus Illumina barcodes. TruSeq adapter sequences, together with Illumina sample barcodes, were added in two successive PCR steps. The TCR alpha and beta cDNA libraries were sequenced on the Illumina HiSeq platform using custom primers. The published analysis was carried out like this. Unique molecular identifiers were extracted from raw reads with MiGEC, and CDR3 positions were determined with MiXCR. For each individual, recombination models were inferred using an EM algorithm with the repgenHMM and IGoR tools. Shared clonotypes were analyzed with the tcR package in R, and sharing was normalized by the product of cloneset sizes. Out-of-frame nonproductive sequences were analyzed to study raw recombination free of thymic and clonal selection effects. TCRdb cleaned the public reads at Q25 with fastp, built clones with MiXCR and kept in-frame beta chains. Every distinct CDR3 protein forms one entry, paired with its most common genes and DNA. TCRdb, not the authors, supplied the V and J calls. This sample comprises around 1.7 million distinct CDR3 sequences, roughly 35% of them detected only once. Less than 0.35% of the sample is held by the ten biggest clonotypes.

Every donor in the study was a healthy Caucasian. At the junction V is shortened by 6 bases and J by 4 bases, with 4 bases in between. Including the terminal cysteine and phenylalanine, the CDR3 comprises 10 residues. The kept DNA is CDR3 alone, 30 bases in frame from the first base. CDR1 and CDR2 (MNHEY, SVGAGI) derive from the germline V gene. The sequence links TRBV6-5 to TRBJ2-7; the D gene lacks a confident call. Source material: cord blood. This TCR derives from a newborn girl in good health. The DNA sequence is given as TGTGCCAGCAGGCGGTACGAGCAGTACTTC. Translated, it reads CASRRYEQYF.